This entry features one T cell receptor (beta chain) sequence. Antigen unknown. Memory CD4+ cells were the fraction left after CD45RA+ naive selection. The data originate from a study of shared clonotypes between healthy human individuals. The CDR3 is made up of 18 amino acids. Germline CDR1 and CDR2: SGHTA and FQGNSA. V lost 2 bases and J lost 1; bases outside the gene matches: 8. Study findings and constraints: Non-shared clonotypes had lower generation probabilities than clonotypes shared by all four sorted-subset donors.

Clones were sequenced by immunoSEQ multiplex PCR, and TCRdb holds only the in-frame ones, with some missing. The sample contains nearly 1 million clones, more than 75% of which appear only once. The sample was memory CD4+ T cells sorted from blood. Subset reported: CD45RA-negative fraction. The chain links TRBV7-2 to TRBJ2-7, with 13 positions matching TRBD2. This sequence originates from a man aged 18 to 30 in good health. The CDR3 loop reads CASSLSRRGLAGSYEQYF. Written as DNA, the CDR3 is TGTGCCAGCAGCTTATCTAGGAGGGGACTAGCGGGATCCTACGAGCAGTACTTC.